Below, 2 T cell receptor beta chains from the same sample are listed, as sequenced in a study of control samples from healthy donors and cancer patients. Assay used: immunoSEQ multiplex PCR; TCRdb lists only in-frame clones, some missing. The sample records 150,000 to 200,000 clones, 90% to 95% being singletons. The sample comprised blood. These receptors originate from a woman younger than 45 in good health.

The rearrangement joins TRBV7-3 to TRBJ1-6; 9 nucleotides line up with TRBD1. CDR1 and CDR2 (germline): SGHTA, FQGTGA. CDR3 length equals 16 residues. The junction had 6 bases not matched to a gene; V was cut back by 1 base and J by 8 bases. The CDR3 DNA reads TGTGCCAGCAGCTTAAGGGGACAGGGAGGGGATTCACCCCTCCACTTT. Translated, it gives CASSLRGQGGDSPLHF.

About this clone: In the same sample, other DNA sequences code for this CDR3. The chain is built from TRBV7-3 and TRBJ2-5; TRBD1 matches 9 bases. V dropped 2 bases and J dropped 2; count of bases not matched to a gene: 6. The CDR3 covers 16 residues. Germline V gene data show CDR1 as SGHTA and CDR2 as FQGTGA. In DNA, the CDR3 is TGTGCCAGCAGCTTAGGCGACAGGGGGTCTCAAGAGACCCAGTACTTC. This gives the protein CASSLGDRGSQETQYF.